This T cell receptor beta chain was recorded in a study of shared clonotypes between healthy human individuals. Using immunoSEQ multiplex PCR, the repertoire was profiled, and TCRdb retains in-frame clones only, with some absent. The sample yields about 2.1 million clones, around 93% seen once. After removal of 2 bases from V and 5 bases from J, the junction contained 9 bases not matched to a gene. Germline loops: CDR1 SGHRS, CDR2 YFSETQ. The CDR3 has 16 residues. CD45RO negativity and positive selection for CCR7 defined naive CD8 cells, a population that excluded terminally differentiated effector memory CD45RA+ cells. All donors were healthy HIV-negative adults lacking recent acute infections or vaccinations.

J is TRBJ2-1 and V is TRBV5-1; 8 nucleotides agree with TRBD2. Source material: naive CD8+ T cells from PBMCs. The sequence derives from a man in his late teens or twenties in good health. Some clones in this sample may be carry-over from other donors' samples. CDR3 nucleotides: TGCGCCAGCAGCTTCCGGGAGGGCTTCATAAACAATGAGCAGTTCTTC. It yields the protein CASSFREGFINNEQFF.